Only a few counts were recorded for the clone carrying this T cell receptor beta chain. Its antigen remains unidentified. The data were taken from a study of CD8 T cells in ankylosing spondylitis. Overall study results and limits: Enrichment of disease-linked clones was reportedly significant in matched ankylosing spondylitis synovial fluid.

The V end was cut by 1 base, the J end by 0 bases, with 9 bases between. The CDR3 is made up of 15 amino acids. Germline CDR1 reads SEHNR; CDR2 reads FQNEAQ (reference sequence). Quantitative 5'-RACE was performed with molecular barcodes, and it yielded the TCR beta libraries. MiXCR was run by TCRdb on the 5' RACE reads, yielding one entry per CDR3 protein. Here the sample spans 210,000 or so distinct CDR3 sequences, approximately 8% being singletons. The source is a female donor with ankylosing spondylitis or in good health (not recorded which). Sequenced input: blood, either unsorted or a sorted T cell fraction (not recorded which). V usage is TRBV7-9 and J usage is TRBJ1-2, with D maybe TRBD1 (6 bases). CDR3 protein: CASSLEGGPNYGYTF. The CDR3 nucleotides are TGTGCCAGCAGCTTAGAGGGGGGGCCTAACTATGGCTACACCTTC.